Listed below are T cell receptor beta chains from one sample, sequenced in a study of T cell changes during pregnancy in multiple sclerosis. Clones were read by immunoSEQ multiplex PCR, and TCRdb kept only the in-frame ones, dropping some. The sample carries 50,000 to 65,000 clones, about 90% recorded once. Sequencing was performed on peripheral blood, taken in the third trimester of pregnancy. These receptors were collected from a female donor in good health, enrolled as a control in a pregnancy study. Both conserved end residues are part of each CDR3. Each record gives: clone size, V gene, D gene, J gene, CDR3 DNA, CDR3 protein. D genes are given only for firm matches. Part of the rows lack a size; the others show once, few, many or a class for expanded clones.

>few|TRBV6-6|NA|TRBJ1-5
TGTGCCAGCAGGGCGGGGGTTGGTAATCAGCCCCAGCATTTT
CASRAGVGNQPQHF
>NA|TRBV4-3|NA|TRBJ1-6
TGCGCCAGCAGCCACGGTACCCTGACAGGTGGGCTATATAATTCACCCCTCCACTTT
CASSHGTLTGGLYNSPLHF
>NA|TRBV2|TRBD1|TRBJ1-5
TGTGCCAGCAGAGTTGACAGGGCTTCAAACCAGCCCCAGCATTTT
CASRVDRASNQPQHF
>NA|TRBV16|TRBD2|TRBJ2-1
TGTGCCAGCAGCCAATCGACTAGCGGGGGGCCTAGGGAGCAGTTCTTC
CASSQSTSGGPREQFF
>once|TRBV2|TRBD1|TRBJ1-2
TGTGCCAGCAGCCCCGAGGGACAGGGTCCTGGCTACACCTTC
CASSPEGQGPGYTF
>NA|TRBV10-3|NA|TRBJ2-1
TGTGCCATCAGGGGTCCCCGGGACTCCACGAGGGATGAGCAGTTCTTC
CAIRGPRDSTRDEQFF
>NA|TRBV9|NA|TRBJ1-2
TGTGCCAGCAGCGGAAGGGCACAGGCGCGCGGCTACACCTTC
CASSGRAQARGYTF
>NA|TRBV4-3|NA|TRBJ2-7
TGCGCCAGCAGCCAAGATCTAACAGGGAGAGGCTACGAGCAGTACTTC
CASSQDLTGRGYEQYF
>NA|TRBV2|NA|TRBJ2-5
TGTGCCAGCAGAATGACGGAAAGAGGGACCCAGTACTTC
CASRMTERGTQYF
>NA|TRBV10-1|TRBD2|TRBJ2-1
TGCGCCAGCAGTGAGTCCCCACTAGCGGGGCATCGTTGGGAGCAGTTCTTC
CASSESPLAGHRWEQFF
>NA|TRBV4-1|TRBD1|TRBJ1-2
TGCGCCAGCAGCCAAGAGGGGGAGGACAGGGCTAACTATGGCTACACCTTC
CASSQEGEDRANYGYTF
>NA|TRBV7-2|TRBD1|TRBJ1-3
TGTGCCAGCAGCGGACAGGCGCCTGGAAACACCATATATTTT
CASSGQAPGNTIYF
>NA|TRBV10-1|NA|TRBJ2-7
TGCGCCAGCAATCACAGACCCTACGAGCAGTACTTC
CASNHRPYEQYF
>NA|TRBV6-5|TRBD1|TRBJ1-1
TGTGCCAGCAGTTACTTGAACAGGGGAGACACTGAAGCTTTCTTT
CASSYLNRGDTEAFF
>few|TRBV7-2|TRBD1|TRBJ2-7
TGTGCCAGCAGCTTACTTTCAGGGGGCAACGAGCAGTACTTC
CASSLLSGGNEQYF
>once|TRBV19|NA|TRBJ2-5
TGTGCCAGTAGTCGGTCCGGGGGGCGGGTCCAAGAGACCCAGTACTTC
CASSRSGGRVQETQYF
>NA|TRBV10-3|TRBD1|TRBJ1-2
TGTGCCATCTTCCGACAGGGGGAATACAATGGCTACACCTTC
CAIFRQGEYNGYTF
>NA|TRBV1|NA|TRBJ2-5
TGCACCAGCAGCCAAGGTCTAGCGGGGGCTAAAGAGACCCAGTACTTC
CTSSQGLAGAKETQYF
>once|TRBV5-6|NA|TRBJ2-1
TGTGCCAGCAGCAGCGGCTCCTACAATGAGCAGTTCTTC
CASSSGSYNEQFF
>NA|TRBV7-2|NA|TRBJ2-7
TGTGCCAGCAGCTTAGTCGTAGCGGAGCTTTACGAGCAGTACTTC
CASSLVVAELYEQYF
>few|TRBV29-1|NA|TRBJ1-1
TGCAGCGTTTATGGCAGGAAGAACACTGAAGCTTTCTTT
CSVYGRKNTEAFF
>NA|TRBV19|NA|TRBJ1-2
TGTGCCAGTAGTATAATTGCCCCTACTAACTATGGCTACACCTTC
CASSIIAPTNYGYTF
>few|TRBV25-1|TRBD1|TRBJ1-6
TGTGCCAGCAGTGAAACAGGGGACAGTTCACCCCTCCACTTT
CASSETGDSSPLHF
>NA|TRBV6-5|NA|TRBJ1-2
TGTGCCAGCAGTTCGGGGTTTAACTATGGCTACACCTTC
CASSSGFNYGYTF
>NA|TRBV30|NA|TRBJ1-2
TGTGCCTGGAGTGTACACTTTTCTGACGGGGCTAACTATGGCTACACCTTC
CAWSVHFSDGANYGYTF
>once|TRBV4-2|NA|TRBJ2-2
TGTGCCAGCAGCCCTCGGGGAACGGGAGTAAAGACCGGGGAGCTGTTTTTT
CASSPRGTGVKTGELFF
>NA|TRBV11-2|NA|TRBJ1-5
TGTGCCAGCAGCTTCGCGAGCAATCAGCCCCAGCATTTT
CASSFASNQPQHF
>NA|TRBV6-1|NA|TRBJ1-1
TGTGCCAGCAGTGAATCCAGGAACACTGAAGCTTTCTTT
CASSESRNTEAFF
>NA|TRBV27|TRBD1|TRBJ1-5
TGTGCCAGCCGATCAGGGGGCAGTCAGCCCCAGCATTTT
CASRSGGSQPQHF
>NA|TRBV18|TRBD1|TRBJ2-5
TGTGCCAGCTCAAAACAGGGGGCAGGGGAGACCCAGTACTTC
CASSKQGAGETQYF
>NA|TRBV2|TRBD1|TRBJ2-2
TGTGCCAGCAGTGCCGGGACAGGGATCTCGGCCGGGGAGCTGTTTTTT
CASSAGTGISAGELFF
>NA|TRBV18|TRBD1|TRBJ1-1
TGTGCCAGCTCCCCGAGGGACAGGGTGATGAACACTGAAGCTTTCTTT
CASSPRDRVMNTEAFF
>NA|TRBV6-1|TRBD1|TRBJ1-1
TGTGCCAGCAGTGAGAAAGTAGGGGGCGGGTTTGAGTGGGGCACTGAAGCTTTCTTT
CASSEKVGGGFEWGTEAFF
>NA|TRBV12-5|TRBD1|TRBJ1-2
TGTGCTAGTGGAGCGACAGGGCCTAACTATGGCTACACCTTC
CASGATGPNYGYTF
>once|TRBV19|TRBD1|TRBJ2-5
TGTGCCAGTAGTAATGACAGGGGGCGAGAGACCCAGTACTTC
CASSNDRGRETQYF
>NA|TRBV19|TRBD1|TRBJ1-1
TGTGCCAGTAGTATTGACAGGGACATGAACACTGAAGCTTTCTTT
CASSIDRDMNTEAFF
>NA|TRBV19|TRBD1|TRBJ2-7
TGTGCCAGTAGTAGCCGGCAGGGGGCTGTTAACGAGCAGTACTTC
CASSSRQGAVNEQYF
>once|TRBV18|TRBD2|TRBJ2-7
TGTGCCAGCTCGTCGATCGGGGGGGCCTCCTACGAGCAGTACTTC
CASSSIGGASYEQYF
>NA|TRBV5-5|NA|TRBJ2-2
TGTGCCAGCAGCGGAGTGCAGGGGAACACCGGGGAGCTGTTTTTT
CASSGVQGNTGELFF
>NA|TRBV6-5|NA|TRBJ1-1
TGTGCCAGCAGTTACTCGGGCGCAGGGGAGATCTTT
CASSYSGAGEIF
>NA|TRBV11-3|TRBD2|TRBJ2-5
TGTGCCAGCAGCCCGGGGACTAGCAGGGGAGAGACCCAGTACTTC
CASSPGTSRGETQYF
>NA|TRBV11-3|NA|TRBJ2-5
TGTGCCAGCAGCCCTCGAGGAACCCAAGAGACCCAGTACTTC
CASSPRGTQETQYF
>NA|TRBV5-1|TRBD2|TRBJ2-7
TGCGCCAGCAGCTTGGGACTAGCGGTGGACGAGCAGTACTTC
CASSLGLAVDEQYF
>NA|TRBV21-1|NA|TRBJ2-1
TGTGCCAGCAGCCCTGTGGCAGGGAATAGTAATGAGCAGTTCTTC
CASSPVAGNSNEQFF
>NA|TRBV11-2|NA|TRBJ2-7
TGTGCCAGCAGCTTAGAGAGACAGTCCTACGAGCAGTACTTC
CASSLERQSYEQYF
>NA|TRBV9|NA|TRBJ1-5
TGTGCCAGCAGCGCCGGCGCGGAGACTAGCAATCAGCCCCAGCATTTT
CASSAGAETSNQPQHF
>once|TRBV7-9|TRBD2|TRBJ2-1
TGTGCCAGCAGCTGGACGGAAAAAGCGGGGGATCGTTACAATGAGCAGTTCTTC
CASSWTEKAGDRYNEQFF
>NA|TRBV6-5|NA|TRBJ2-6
TGTGCCAGCAGTTACTCCACCCTCTACAACGTCCTGACTTTC
CASSYSTLYNVLTF
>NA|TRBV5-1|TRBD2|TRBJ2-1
TGCGCCAGCAGCTTGAGGAGTAGCGGGGGATTCAACAATGAGCAGTTCTTC
CASSLRSSGGFNNEQFF
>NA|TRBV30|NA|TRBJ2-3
TGTGCCTGGAGTGGAAGAGACTGGCGCACAGATACGCAGTATTTT
CAWSGRDWRTDTQYF
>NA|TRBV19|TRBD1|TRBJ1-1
TGTGCCAGTAGGCCTCAGGGGGGAACTGAAGCTTTCTTT
CASRPQGGTEAFF
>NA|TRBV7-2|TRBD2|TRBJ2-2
TGTGCCAGCAGCTTAGTCGGGCAGCGGGGAATCGGGGAGCTGTTTTTT
CASSLVGQRGIGELFF